This T cell receptor beta chain was documented in a study of blood T cell repertoires in COVID-19. Study information: COVID-19 samples from acute and convalescent phases originated in the United States, Italy and Spain.

Germline CDR1 reads MRHNA; CDR2 reads SNTAGT. The ends lost 6 bases at V and 5 bases at J; junction bases unmatched: 4. The CDR3 runs 13 residues. Participant ages covered roughly 18 to 89 years across 25 or so US areas. This table comes from immunoSEQ multiplex PCR, and its TCRdb copy is limited to in-frame clones, with some not included. The table shows over 110,000 clones, with 84% occurring only once. This sequence was found in a man aged 50 to 59 in a cohort exposed to, infected with or recovered from COVID-19 (not recorded which). J is TRBJ2-5 and V is TRBV6-4; 9 bases map to TRBD1. Sequencing was done on a sample of PBMCs or T cells enriched from blood (not recorded which). The CDR3 protein is CASSRDRAETQYF. In DNA form, the CDR3 reads TGTGCCAGCAGCCGGGACAGGGCCGAGACCCAGTACTTC.